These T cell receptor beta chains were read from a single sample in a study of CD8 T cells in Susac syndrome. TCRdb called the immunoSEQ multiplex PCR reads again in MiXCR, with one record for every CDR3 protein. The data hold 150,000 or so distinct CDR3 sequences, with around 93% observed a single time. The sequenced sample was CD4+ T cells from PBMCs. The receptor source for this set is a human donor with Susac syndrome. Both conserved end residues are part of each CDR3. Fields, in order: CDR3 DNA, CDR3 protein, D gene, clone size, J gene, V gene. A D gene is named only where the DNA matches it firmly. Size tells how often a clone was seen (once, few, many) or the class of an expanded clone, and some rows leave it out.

CDR3 DNA: TGTGCCAGCAGTCCAGGGTGGGGTAATTCACCCCTCCACTTT
CDR3 protein: CASSPGWGNSPLHF
D gene: NA
clone size: NA
J gene: TRBJ1-6
V gene: TRBV14

CDR3 DNA: TGTGCCAGCGCCCCGAGGTGGTCGGGCAATCAGCCCCAGCATTTT
CDR3 protein: CASAPRWSGNQPQHF
D gene: NA
clone size: NA
J gene: TRBJ1-5
V gene: TRBV12-3/TRBV12-4

CDR3 DNA: TGTGCCAGCTCACCGGGACACCTCTACGAGCAGTACTTC
CDR3 protein: CASSPGHLYEQYF
D gene: NA
clone size: NA
J gene: TRBJ2-7
V gene: TRBV18

CDR3 DNA: TGTGCCAGCAGCCTCTCCGGGACAGGGGGCGCCGAAATCCACTTT
CDR3 protein: CASSLSGTGGAEIHF
D gene: TRBD1
clone size: NA
J gene: TRBJ1-6
V gene: TRBV11-1

CDR3 DNA: TGTGCCAGCAGCGCAGGGGAGGGCAGAGCTAACTATGGCTACACCTTC
CDR3 protein: CASSAGEGRANYGYTF
D gene: NA
clone size: NA
J gene: TRBJ1-2
V gene: TRBV9

CDR3 DNA: TGCAGTGCCTTAGCGGGAGGGCCCCATGAGCAGTTCTTC
CDR3 protein: CSALAGGPHEQFF
D gene: TRBD2
clone size: NA
J gene: TRBJ2-1
V gene: TRBV20-1

CDR3 DNA: TGTGCCAGCAGGTCCAGCCGGGGGCTTCGCGGGGAGCTGTTTTTT
CDR3 protein: CASRSSRGLRGELFF
D gene: NA
clone size: NA
J gene: TRBJ2-2
V gene: TRBV14

CDR3 DNA: TGTGCCAGCAGCTTCCGGGACGTCGGGGAGCTGTTTTTT
CDR3 protein: CASSFRDVGELFF
D gene: NA
clone size: NA
J gene: TRBJ2-2
V gene: TRBV5-4

CDR3 DNA: TGCGCCAGCAGCCAACAACAGGGGATAGGCAGAGAGACCCAGTACTTC
CDR3 protein: CASSQQQGIGRETQYF
D gene: TRBD1
clone size: few
J gene: TRBJ2-5
V gene: TRBV4-3

CDR3 DNA: TGCGCCAGCAGCATACTGGCGACAGGGCAAGAGACCCAGTACTTC
CDR3 protein: CASSILATGQETQYF
D gene: TRBD1
clone size: once
J gene: TRBJ2-5
V gene: TRBV5-1

CDR3 DNA: TGTGCCAGCAGTCCCGGGACAGGGGGATTCTATGGCTACACCTTC
CDR3 protein: CASSPGTGGFYGYTF
D gene: TRBD1
clone size: NA
J gene: TRBJ1-2
V gene: TRBV2

CDR3 DNA: TGTGCCACCAACACCGGGACGGAGGTCACAGATACGCAGTATTTT
CDR3 protein: CATNTGTEVTDTQYF
D gene: NA
clone size: NA
J gene: TRBJ2-3
V gene: TRBV15

CDR3 DNA: TGTGCCAGCAGTGAGGACTTAGCAGGGGGCATGGGCATTCAGTACTTC
CDR3 protein: CASSEDLAGGMGIQYF
D gene: TRBD1
clone size: NA
J gene: TRBJ2-4
V gene: TRBV25-1

CDR3 DNA: TGTGCCACCAGTGATTCGAGGACTCGTGGCTACACCTTC
CDR3 protein: CATSDSRTRGYTF
D gene: NA
clone size: NA
J gene: TRBJ1-2
V gene: TRBV24-1

CDR3 DNA: TGTGCCAGCAGTGAGCCGGGACTAGGGGCCTACGAGCAGTACTTC
CDR3 protein: CASSEPGLGAYEQYF
D gene: TRBD2
clone size: NA
J gene: TRBJ2-7
V gene: TRBV25-1

CDR3 DNA: TGCAGTGAGGGGCAGGGGGCGGACCAGGGCTACACCTTC
CDR3 protein: CSEGQGADQGYTF
D gene: TRBD1
clone size: NA
J gene: TRBJ1-2
V gene: TRBV20-1

CDR3 DNA: TGTGCCAGCAGCCAGAGGACTAGCGGGGACCCTCAAGAGACCCAGTACTTC
CDR3 protein: CASSQRTSGDPQETQYF
D gene: TRBD2
clone size: once
J gene: TRBJ2-5
V gene: TRBV4-2

CDR3 DNA: TGCAGTGCTAGAGAGGGGGGAGGCCAAGAGACCCAGTACTTC
CDR3 protein: CSAREGGGQETQYF
D gene: NA
clone size: NA
J gene: TRBJ2-5
V gene: TRBV20-1

CDR3 DNA: TGTGCCAGCAGCAGAGGGACTAGCCCTTCCTACGAGCAGTACTTC
CDR3 protein: CASSRGTSPSYEQYF
D gene: TRBD2
clone size: NA
J gene: TRBJ2-7
V gene: TRBV2

CDR3 DNA: TGTGCCAGCAGTATCCGGGACAGGGCCGGTGAGACCCAGTACTTC
CDR3 protein: CASSIRDRAGETQYF
D gene: TRBD1
clone size: NA
J gene: TRBJ2-5
V gene: TRBV11-2

CDR3 DNA: TGTGCCACCCAAACCCGAGGGGCCGCCGAGCAGTACTTC
CDR3 protein: CATQTRGAAEQYF
D gene: NA
clone size: NA
J gene: TRBJ2-7
V gene: TRBV15

CDR3 DNA: TGTGCCAGCTCACCAGAGCGGAAGCAGTTCTTC
CDR3 protein: CASSPERKQFF
D gene: NA
clone size: NA
J gene: TRBJ2-1
V gene: TRBV18

CDR3 DNA: TGTGCCAGCAGCACACTCGGACAGGGGGCAAGGAATACGCAGTATTTT
CDR3 protein: CASSTLGQGARNTQYF
D gene: TRBD1
clone size: once
J gene: TRBJ2-3
V gene: TRBV12-3/TRBV12-4

CDR3 DNA: TGTGCCAGCAGTTCGGGACTAGCGGGGACCGGGGAGCTGTTTTTT
CDR3 protein: CASSSGLAGTGELFF
D gene: TRBD2
clone size: NA
J gene: TRBJ2-2
V gene: TRBV6-6

CDR3 DNA: TGTGCCAGCAGCCCGGATCTTAACACCGGGGAGCTGTTTTTT
CDR3 protein: CASSPDLNTGELFF
D gene: NA
clone size: NA
J gene: TRBJ2-2
V gene: TRBV5-6

CDR3 DNA: TGTGCCAGCAGCCAAGGGGACCTTACGAACACTGAAGCTTTCTTT
CDR3 protein: CASSQGDLTNTEAFF
D gene: NA
clone size: NA
J gene: TRBJ1-1
V gene: TRBV3-1

CDR3 DNA: TGTGCCAGCAGCTGGGACAGGGAGGCCTATGGCTACACCTTC
CDR3 protein: CASSWDREAYGYTF
D gene: TRBD1
clone size: NA
J gene: TRBJ1-2
V gene: TRBV7-2

CDR3 DNA: TGTGCCAGCAGCTTTTTGGCGGCGGGTGAGACCCAGTACTTC
CDR3 protein: CASSFLAAGETQYF
D gene: NA
clone size: NA
J gene: TRBJ2-5
V gene: TRBV13

CDR3 DNA: TGCGCCAGCAGCCAAGATAGCGGAAACACCATATATTTT
CDR3 protein: CASSQDSGNTIYF
D gene: NA
clone size: NA
J gene: TRBJ1-3
V gene: TRBV4-3

CDR3 DNA: TGCGCCAGCAGCCAAGGACTAGCGGTGGGGTCTTACGAGCAGTACTTC
CDR3 protein: CASSQGLAVGSYEQYF
D gene: TRBD2
clone size: once
J gene: TRBJ2-7
V gene: TRBV4-3

CDR3 DNA: TGTGCCAGCGGGGGACAAGATAACACCGGGGAGCTGTTTTTT
CDR3 protein: CASGGQDNTGELFF
D gene: NA
clone size: once
J gene: TRBJ2-2
V gene: TRBV7-2

CDR3 DNA: TGTGCCAGCAAGGCGGGACCCTACAATGAGCAGTTCTTC
CDR3 protein: CASKAGPYNEQFF
D gene: NA
clone size: NA
J gene: TRBJ2-1
V gene: TRBV27

CDR3 DNA: TGTGCCAGCAGATCCATGGGACAGGGCTCCTACGAGCAGTACTTC
CDR3 protein: CASRSMGQGSYEQYF
D gene: TRBD1
clone size: NA
J gene: TRBJ2-7
V gene: TRBV7-8

CDR3 DNA: TGTGCCAGCAGCGTCCAGGGACTAGCGGGAGGGCGACAGTACTTC
CDR3 protein: CASSVQGLAGGRQYF
D gene: TRBD2
clone size: NA
J gene: TRBJ2-7
V gene: TRBV9

CDR3 DNA: TGTGCCAGCAGCCATCCCGGAAACACCATATATTTT
CDR3 protein: CASSHPGNTIYF
D gene: NA
clone size: once
J gene: TRBJ1-3
V gene: TRBV14

CDR3 DNA: TGCAGTGCTAGATACAGAGACAATGAGCAGTTCTTC
CDR3 protein: CSARYRDNEQFF
D gene: NA
clone size: NA
J gene: TRBJ2-1
V gene: TRBV20-1

CDR3 DNA: TGCAGCGTCGGGGGGCGCAGGGCCAACGTCCTGACTTTC
CDR3 protein: CSVGGRRANVLTF
D gene: NA
clone size: NA
J gene: TRBJ2-6
V gene: TRBV29-1

CDR3 DNA: TGTGCCAGCACCGTAGAGCGTTCCGAGACCCAGTACTTC
CDR3 protein: CASTVERSETQYF
D gene: NA
clone size: NA
J gene: TRBJ2-5
V gene: TRBV7-2

CDR3 DNA: TGTGCCAGCAGAGTAGGACAGGTCGGTACCTACGAGCAGTACTTC
CDR3 protein: CASRVGQVGTYEQYF
D gene: TRBD1
clone size: NA
J gene: TRBJ2-7
V gene: TRBV6-2/TRBV6-3

CDR3 DNA: TGTGCCTGTGGTCGACCCGACCTTGGCAATCAGCCCCAGCATTTT
CDR3 protein: CACGRPDLGNQPQHF
D gene: NA
clone size: NA
J gene: TRBJ1-5
V gene: TRBV30

CDR3 DNA: TGTGCCAGCACCCGGGACAGTTCATCTAACTATGGCTACACCTTC
CDR3 protein: CASTRDSSSNYGYTF
D gene: TRBD1
clone size: NA
J gene: TRBJ1-2
V gene: TRBV9

CDR3 DNA: TGTGCCAGCAGTCAGACAGGGGCTGGGGCCAACGTCCTGACTTTC
CDR3 protein: CASSQTGAGANVLTF
D gene: TRBD1
clone size: NA
J gene: TRBJ2-6
V gene: TRBV5-4

CDR3 DNA: TGTGCCAGCAGCCAAGGGGTTAGCGGGAGTGAGACCCAGTACTTC
CDR3 protein: CASSQGVSGSETQYF
D gene: TRBD2
clone size: NA
J gene: TRBJ2-5
V gene: TRBV3-1

CDR3 DNA: TGTGCTAGTGCCCTAGATCGCGGGGAGCTGTTTTTT
CDR3 protein: CASALDRGELFF
D gene: NA
clone size: once
J gene: TRBJ2-2
V gene: TRBV12-5

CDR3 DNA: TGCGCCAGCAGCTTGGCGGGACAGTTACGTAACTATGGCTACACCTTC
CDR3 protein: CASSLAGQLRNYGYTF
D gene: TRBD1
clone size: NA
J gene: TRBJ1-2
V gene: TRBV5-1

CDR3 DNA: TGTGCCATCAGTCGGGACCATGGGAACATTCAGTACTTC
CDR3 protein: CAISRDHGNIQYF
D gene: NA
clone size: NA
J gene: TRBJ2-4
V gene: TRBV10-3

CDR3 DNA: TGTGCCAGCAGTTTTGGAACAGGGGGAACCTACAATGAGCAGTTCTTC
CDR3 protein: CASSFGTGGTYNEQFF
D gene: TRBD1
clone size: NA
J gene: TRBJ2-1
V gene: TRBV12-3/TRBV12-4

CDR3 DNA: TGTGCCAGTAGTCCGACGACAGGGAACACTGAAGCTTTCTTT
CDR3 protein: CASSPTTGNTEAFF
D gene: NA
clone size: NA
J gene: TRBJ1-1
V gene: TRBV19

CDR3 DNA: TGTGCCTGGAGTGTACGAGGGGCAGGAGGCTATGGCTACACCTTC
CDR3 protein: CAWSVRGAGGYGYTF
D gene: NA
clone size: NA
J gene: TRBJ1-2
V gene: TRBV30

CDR3 DNA: TGCAGTGCTACGTCTACTTCCTACGAGCAGTACTTC
CDR3 protein: CSATSTSYEQYF
D gene: NA
clone size: NA
J gene: TRBJ2-7
V gene: TRBV20-1

CDR3 DNA: TGTGCCAGCAGTCTGACAGGGGGCGATGGCTACACCTTC
CDR3 protein: CASSLTGGDGYTF
D gene: TRBD1
clone size: NA
J gene: TRBJ1-2
V gene: TRBV5-4

CDR3 DNA: TGCGCCAGCAGTCAGTCGCGACAGGGGACTAACCAAGAGACCCAGTACTTC
CDR3 protein: CASSQSRQGTNQETQYF
D gene: NA
clone size: NA
J gene: TRBJ2-5
V gene: TRBV23-1

CDR3 DNA: TGCGCCAGCAGCCACCCAACAGGGAGGATCTACGAGCAGTACTTC
CDR3 protein: CASSHPTGRIYEQYF
D gene: NA
clone size: once
J gene: TRBJ2-7
V gene: TRBV4-1

CDR3 DNA: TGTGCCAGCAGCTTATTGGGCAGGATGGACATTCAGTACTTC
CDR3 protein: CASSLLGRMDIQYF
D gene: NA
clone size: NA
J gene: TRBJ2-4
V gene: TRBV7-9

CDR3 DNA: TGCGCCAGCAGCCAGTTAGGGGGTGCGGATACGCAGTATTTT
CDR3 protein: CASSQLGGADTQYF
D gene: NA
clone size: NA
J gene: TRBJ2-3
V gene: TRBV4-1

CDR3 DNA: TGTGCCAGCAGTTTTGGGGGACTCAATCAGCCCCAGCATTTT
CDR3 protein: CASSFGGLNQPQHF
D gene: NA
clone size: NA
J gene: TRBJ1-5
V gene: TRBV12-3/TRBV12-4

CDR3 DNA: TGCAGTGCTAGGCCGGGGGCGAACACTGAAGCTTTCTTT
CDR3 protein: CSARPGANTEAFF
D gene: NA
clone size: NA
J gene: TRBJ1-1
V gene: TRBV20-1